This TCR beta chain was identified during a study of blood T cell repertoires in COVID-19. Study at large: T cells, B-cell-depleted T cells, or PBMCs provided the cDNA or gDNA that served as material.

Everyone who took part was roughly 18 to 89 years old, and they came from about two dozen US areas. Which cohort a participant joined came from the clinical history participants gave. Symptom resolution, clearance, or two negative PCRs marked the recovered donors of Cohort 3. This clone was counted a single time. The data were produced by immunoSEQ multiplex PCR, yet TCRdb's version contains in-frame clones alone and is incomplete. Of 200,000 to 250,000 clones in the sample, approximately 81% were seen once. The CDR3 length is 13 residues. The germline V gene encodes CDR1 SNHLY and CDR2 FYNNEI. V lost 8 bases, J lost 7 bases, and 6 bases stayed unmatched.

V gene TRBV2 combines with J gene TRBJ1-5; 9 nucleotides line up with TRBD1. This sequence originates from a middle-aged man who had recovered from COVID-19. Sequencing was carried out using PBMCs or T cells enriched from blood (not recorded which). The CDR3 DNA follows: TGTGCCAGCGAGGGACAGGGTAGACAGCCCCAGCATTTT. Its protein is CASEGQGRQPQHF.